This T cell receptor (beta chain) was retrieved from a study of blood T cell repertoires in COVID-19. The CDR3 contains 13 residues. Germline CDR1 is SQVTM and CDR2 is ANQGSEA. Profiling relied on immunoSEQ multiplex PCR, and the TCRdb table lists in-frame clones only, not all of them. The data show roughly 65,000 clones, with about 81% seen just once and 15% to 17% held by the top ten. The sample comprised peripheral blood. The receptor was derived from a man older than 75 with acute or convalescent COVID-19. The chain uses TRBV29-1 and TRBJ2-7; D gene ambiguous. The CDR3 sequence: CSVIDAYSYEQYF. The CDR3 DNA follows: TGCAGTGTGATAGATGCATACTCCTACGAGCAGTACTTC.